This passage covers 18 T cell receptor beta chains from one sample sequenced in a study of T-cell memory formation after mild COVID-19. TCRdb fed the 5' RACE reads into MiXCR, producing one record per CDR3 protein. This sample has about 430,000 distinct CDR3 sequences, with around 24% found just once. Sequenced: PBMCs or a T cell subset sorted from them (not recorded which). The receptors were sampled from an adult woman who had mild COVID-19 (a few samples of this study predate the infection). Cell type and time point are not known.

This clonotype was counted between two and nine times. The V and J genes are TRBV15 and TRBJ1-6, with 9 bases identical to TRBD1. The CDR3 loop spans 14 amino acids. V gave up 7 bases and J gave up 9 bases; unmatched junction bases: 7. The germline CDR1 and CDR2 sequences are LNHNV and YYDKDF (reference sequence). The chain's CDR3 is CATTPDRGVSPLHF. CDR3 coding DNA: TGTGCCACCACCCCGGACAGGGGCGTTTCACCCCTCCACTTT.

The chain employs TRBV6-5 and TRBJ1-1, with D uncertain. The CDR3 length is 15 residues. Germline V gene lookup returns CDR1 MNHEY and CDR2 SVGAGI. V dropped 0 bases and J dropped 0 bases, with 8 bases sitting between them. This CDR3 is CASSYSTRMNTEAFF. The CDR3 DNA is TGTGCCAGCAGTTACTCGACCAGAATGAACACTGAAGCTTTCTTT.

The chain carries TRBV13 and TRBJ1-3, with no clear D. V shed 6 bases and J shed 2 bases, with 5 bases lying between them. Germline CDR1 PRHDT, CDR2 FYEKMQ (reference sequence). This CDR3 comprises 12 residues. This chain's CDR3 is CASSSTGNTIYF. In DNA form, the CDR3 reads TGTGCCAGCAGTTCAACTGGAAACACCATATATTTT.

This sequence joins TRBV4-3 and TRBJ2-7; 7 bases line up with TRBD2. Germline-derived CDR1 and CDR2 are LGHNA and YSLEER. CDR3 size: 16 residues. V gave up 0 bases and J gave up 0 bases; unmatched junction bases: 5. The CDR3 sequence is CASSQDPGRSSYEQYF. The DNA of the CDR3 is TGCGCCAGCAGCCAAGATCCCGGGAGGAGCTCCTACGAGCAGTACTTC.

The table lists this clonotype with a few counts. The chain carries TRBV29-1 and TRBJ2-3; 10 positions match TRBD1. The CDR3 consists of 14 residues. Trimming removed 6 bases from V and 3 bases from J; junction bases left unmatched: 6. Looked up from germline, CDR1 is SQVTM and CDR2 is ANQGSEA. This CDR3 is CSVTGTGVTDTQYF. The CDR3 DNA is TGCAGCGTCACCGGGACAGGGGTTACAGATACGCAGTATTTT.

The chain links TRBV5-1 to TRBJ2-3; weak D call: TRBD2 (7 bases). The ends were cut back, 4 bases at V and 2 bases at J, with 14 bases in the middle. CDR1 and CDR2 from the germline V gene are SGHRS and YFSETQ. CDR3 length: 15 residues. This chain's CDR3 is CASSPLGGDTDTQYF. The CDR3 nucleotides read TGCGCCAGCAGCCCCCTAGGGGGGGACACAGATACGCAGTATTTT.

This clonotype was observed at least ten times. The chain couples TRBV5-1 to TRBJ2-2; D remains unclear. The germline gives CDR1 SGHRS, CDR2 YFSETQ. V lost 1 base and J lost 1, with 2 bases in between. The CDR3 is 13 amino acids. CDR3 nucleotide sequence: TGCGCCAGCAGCTTGTTGAACACCGGGGAGCTGTTTTTT. Translation: CASSLLNTGELFF.

The rearrangement links TRBV29-1 to TRBJ2-3; D may be TRBD1 (7 bases). CDR1 SQVTM and CDR2 ANQGSEA come from the germline V gene. Deletions cut 7 bases from V and 1 base from J, with 12 bases between. CDR3 length: 13 residues. DNA for the CDR3: TGCAGCGGCGGGACAGCTGGCACAGATACGCAGTATTTT. It encodes CSGGTAGTDTQYF.

This clonotype was picked up a small number of times. This chain joins TRBV24-1 and TRBJ2-1, with a weak D call TRBD1 (6 bases). The CDR3 length is 16 residues. CDR1 and CDR2 (germline): KGHDR, SFDVKD. Trimming shortened V by 4 bases and J by 2 bases, and 14 bases separated the two germline ends. The CDR3 DNA reads as TGTGCCACCAGTGACTACAGGGCTTTCCCCTACAATGAGCAGTTCTTC. Translation gives CATSDYRAFPYNEQFF.

The chain recombines TRBV7-6 with TRBJ2-7; 7 nucleotides align to TRBD1. Germline V gene lookup returns CDR1 SGHVS and CDR2 FNYEAQ. There are 16 residues in the CDR3. V shed 1 base, J shed 6 bases, and the junction held 12 bases outside the gene matches. The CDR3 region is CASSLEGTAFGGEQYF. As DNA, the CDR3 is TGTGCCAGCAGCTTAGAGGGGACAGCCTTTGGCGGCGAGCAGTACTTC.

At least ten counts were recorded for this clonotype. CDR3 nucleotides: TGCGCCAGCAGCTTGTCTAGCGGAAGCACAGATACGCAGTATTTT. Translating it yields CASSLSSGSTDTQYF. The V and J genes are TRBV5-1 and TRBJ2-3; TRBD2 matches 7 bases. Germline CDR1 is SGHRS and CDR2 is YFSETQ. V shed 1 base, J shed 0 bases, and the junction held 2 bases outside the gene matches. This CDR3 comprises 15 residues.

This clonotype was seen a few times. The chain is built from TRBV6-5 and TRBJ1-3; a weak D match, TRBD1 (5 bases). V was trimmed by 0 bases and J by 2 bases, leaving 8 bases between them. Germline V gives CDR1 MNHEY, CDR2 SVGAGI. This CDR3 has 15 amino acids. CDR3: CASSYSGGPGNTIYF. Here the CDR3 DNA reads TGTGCCAGCAGTTACTCGGGGGGTCCTGGAAACACCATATATTTT.

This clonotype showed up just a few times. The chain uses TRBV5-1 and TRBJ1-4, with no clear D. With 2 bases removed from V and 8 bases from J, the gap between germline ends came to 16 bases. There are 15 residues in the CDR3. Germline V gene lookup returns CDR1 SGHRS and CDR2 YFSETQ. The DNA of the CDR3 is TGCGCCAGCAGCTTCCTAGGGCCCGAAGGGGAAAAACTGTTTTTT. As protein: CASSFLGPEGEKLFF.

The rearrangement uses TRBV6-1 and TRBJ2-2; D is perhaps TRBD2 (6 bases). With 3 bases removed from V and 11 bases from J, the gap between germline ends came to 13 bases. The V gene's germline CDR1 is MNHNS and CDR2 SASEGT. This CDR3 comprises 13 residues. This chain's CDR3 is CASSERDPEELFF. CDR3 in DNA: TGTGCCAGCAGTGAGCGGGACCCGGAAGAGCTGTTTTTT.

The CDR3 is CASSPPSSAQYF. The CDR3 nucleotides read TGCGCCAGCAGCCCCCCCTCGTCGGCCCAGTACTTC. The rearrangement uses TRBV5-1 and TRBJ2-5, with D unresolved. This CDR3 region has 12 residues. V was shortened by 4 bases and J by 9 bases, with 13 bases between the two germline ends. Germline CDR1 and CDR2: SGHRS and YFSETQ.

This clonotype came up a few times. The chain combines TRBV7-9 with TRBJ2-1; the match to TRBD2 covers 7 bases. Germline V lookup: CDR1 SEHNR, CDR2 FQNEAQ (reference sequence). This CDR3 region has 16 residues. The V gene end was trimmed by 4 bases and the J gene end by 3 bases; junction bases not matched to a gene: 9. As DNA, the CDR3 is TGTGCCAGCAGCTCCGGGTGGCGGGGGTACTACAATGAGCAGTTCTTC. It specifies CASSSGWRGYYNEQFF.

The rearrangement uses TRBV7-6 and TRBJ2-7; 8 bases agree with TRBD2. V lost 7 bases, J lost 7 bases, and 12 bases stayed unmatched. Per germline, CDR1 SGHVS and CDR2 FNYEAQ. This CDR3 region has 14 residues. In DNA form, the CDR3 reads TGTGCCAGCACCCTCGGGGATAGCGGGATGGAGCAGTACTTC. Amino acid sequence: CASTLGDSGMEQYF.

This clonotype occurred a few times. J is TRBJ1-1 and V is TRBV18; D might be TRBD1 (5 bases). V was trimmed by 2 bases and J by 1 base, leaving 11 bases between them. Looked up from germline, CDR1 is KGHSH and CDR2 is LQKENI. The CDR3 has 15 residues. The CDR3 DNA is TGTGCCAGCTCACCAGGTCGTGGGGCGAACACTGAAGCTTTCTTT. This gives the protein CASSPGRGANTEAFF.